The source of this T cell receptor (beta chain) is a study of yellow fever vaccine responses in identical twins. Findings and caveats of the study: Reportedly, the T cell response mounted by twins to vaccine seemed partly convergent, partly personalized.

TCRdb ran MiXCR on the RT-PCR reads and lists one entry per CDR3 protein. The sample shows about 13,000 distinct CDR3 sequences, around four fifths of them seen only once. Germline values: CDR1 SGHRS, CDR2 YFSETQ. This CDR3 has 17 residues. Trimming took off 5 bases at V and 1 base at J, with 18 bases between the two ends. For this clonotype: Its target is unknown.

This sample comprised T cells from blood (PBMCs), unsorted or a sorted subset (not recorded which), obtained before or after yellow fever vaccination (not recorded which). This TCR was sampled from a young woman who received the yellow fever vaccine. V and J are TRBV5-1 and TRBJ2-2; TRBD2 might be the D (6 bases). CDR3 in amino acids: CASSLKTGTLNTGELFF. The CDR3 DNA reads TGCGCCAGCAGTCTCAAAACCGGGACTCTGAACACCGGGGAGCTGTTTTTT.